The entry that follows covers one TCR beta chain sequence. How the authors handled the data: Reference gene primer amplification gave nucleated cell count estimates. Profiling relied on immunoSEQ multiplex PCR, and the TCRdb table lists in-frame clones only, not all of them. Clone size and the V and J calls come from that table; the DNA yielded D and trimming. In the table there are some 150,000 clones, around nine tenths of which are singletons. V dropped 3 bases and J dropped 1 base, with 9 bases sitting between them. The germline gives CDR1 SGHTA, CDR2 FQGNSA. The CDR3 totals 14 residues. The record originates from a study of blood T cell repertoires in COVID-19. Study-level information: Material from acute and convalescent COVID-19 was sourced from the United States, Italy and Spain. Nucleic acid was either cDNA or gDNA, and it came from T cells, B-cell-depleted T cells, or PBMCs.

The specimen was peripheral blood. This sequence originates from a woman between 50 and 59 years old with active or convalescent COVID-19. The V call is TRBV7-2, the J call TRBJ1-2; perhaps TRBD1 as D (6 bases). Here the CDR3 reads CASSFWTDNYGYTF. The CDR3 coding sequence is TGTGCCAGCAGCTTTTGGACAGATAACTATGGCTACACCTTC.